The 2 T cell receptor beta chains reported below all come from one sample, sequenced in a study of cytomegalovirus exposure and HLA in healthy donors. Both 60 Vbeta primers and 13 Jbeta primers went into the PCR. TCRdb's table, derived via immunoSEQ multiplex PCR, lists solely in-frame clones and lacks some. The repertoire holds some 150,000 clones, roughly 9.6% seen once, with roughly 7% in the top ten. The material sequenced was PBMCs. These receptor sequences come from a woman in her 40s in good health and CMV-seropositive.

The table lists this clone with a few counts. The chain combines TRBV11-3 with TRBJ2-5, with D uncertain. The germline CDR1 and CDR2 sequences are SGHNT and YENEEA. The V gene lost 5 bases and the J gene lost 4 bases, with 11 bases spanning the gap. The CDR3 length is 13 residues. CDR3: CASSPGWRETQYF. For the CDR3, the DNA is TGTGCCAGCAGCCCCGGTTGGAGAGAGACCCAGTACTTC. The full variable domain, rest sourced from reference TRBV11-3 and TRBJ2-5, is EAGVVQSPRYKIIEKKQPVAFWCNPISGHNTLYWYLQNLGQGPELLIRYENEEAVDDSQLPKDRFSAERLKGVDSTLKIQPAELGDSAVYLCASSPGWRETQYFGPGTRLLVL.

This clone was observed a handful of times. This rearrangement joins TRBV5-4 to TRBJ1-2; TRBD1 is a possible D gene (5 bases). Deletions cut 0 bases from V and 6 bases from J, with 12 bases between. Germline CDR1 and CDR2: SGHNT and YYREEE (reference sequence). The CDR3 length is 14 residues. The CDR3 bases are TGTGCCAGCAGCTTGGGGGAGGGGAGAGATGGCTACACCTTC. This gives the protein CASSLGEGRDGYTF.